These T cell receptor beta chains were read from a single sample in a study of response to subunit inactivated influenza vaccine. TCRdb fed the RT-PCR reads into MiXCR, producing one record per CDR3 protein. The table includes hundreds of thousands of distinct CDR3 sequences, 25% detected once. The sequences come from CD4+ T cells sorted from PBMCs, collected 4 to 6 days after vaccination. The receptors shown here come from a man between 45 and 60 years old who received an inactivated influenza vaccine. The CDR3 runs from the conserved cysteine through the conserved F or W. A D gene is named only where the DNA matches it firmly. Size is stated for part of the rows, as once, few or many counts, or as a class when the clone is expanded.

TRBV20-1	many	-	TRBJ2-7	TGCAGTGCTAGTACCCTGACCCCCTCCGAGCAGTACTTC	CSASTLTPSEQYF
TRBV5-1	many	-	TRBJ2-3	TGTGCCAGCAGTTTGCGGACAGATACGCAGTATTTT	CASSLRTDTQYF
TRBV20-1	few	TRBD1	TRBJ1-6	TGCAGTGCTGAGGGGACAGGCAACTCCTATAATTCACCCCTCCACTTT	CSAEGTGNSYNSPLHF
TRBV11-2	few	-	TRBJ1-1	TGTGCCAGCAGCCAACAGGAGAACACTGAAGCTTTCTTT	CASSQQENTEAFF
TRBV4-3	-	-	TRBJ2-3	TGCGCCAGCACCGAGCGGGCCGACACAGATACGCAGTATTTT	CASTERADTDTQYF
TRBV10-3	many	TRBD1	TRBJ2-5	TGTGCCATCAGTGGTGGACAGGGGAGGACCCAGTACTTC	CAISGGQGRTQYF
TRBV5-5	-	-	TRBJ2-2	TGTGCCAGCAGCTTCGTCACGTATACTTACTCGAACACCGGGGAGCTGTTTTTT	CASSFVTYTYSNTGELFF
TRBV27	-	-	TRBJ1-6	TGTGCCAGCACTATAGGGGCCCCGCCCCTCCACTTT	CASTIGAPPLHF
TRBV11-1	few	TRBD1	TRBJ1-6	TGTGCCAGCAGCTTATCTCGACAGGGGGCGATGGATAATTCACCCCTCCACTTT	CASSLSRQGAMDNSPLHF
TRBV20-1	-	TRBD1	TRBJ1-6	TGCAGTACCCTCGACAGGGGGCGGAATTCACCCCTCCACTTT	CSTLDRGRNSPLHF
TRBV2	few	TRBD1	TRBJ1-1	TGTGCCAGCAGAGAGTACAGGGGAAACACTGAAGCTTTCTTT	CASREYRGNTEAFF
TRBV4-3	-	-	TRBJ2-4	TGCGCCAGCAGCCGAGGGGAGTTCTCGCGTCAGTACTTC	CASSRGEFSRQYF
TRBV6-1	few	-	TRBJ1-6	TGTGCCAGCAGCCCTTGGAGCTCCTATAATTCACCCCTCCACTTT	CASSPWSSYNSPLHF
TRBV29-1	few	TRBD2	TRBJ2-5	TGCAGCCTTTGGACTAGCGGAGTCCAAGAGACCCAGTACTTC	CSLWTSGVQETQYF
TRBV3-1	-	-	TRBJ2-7	TGTGCCAGCAGCCAGGGAAACGGACAGCCGGGGGGATACGAGCAGTACTTC	CASSQGNGQPGGYEQYF
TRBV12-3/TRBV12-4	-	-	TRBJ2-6	TGTGCCAGCAGTTTCGGCTTCTCTGGGGCCAACGTCCTGACTTTC	CASSFGFSGANVLTF
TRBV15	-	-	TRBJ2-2	TGTGCCACCAGCAGTTCGAACACCGGGGAGCTGTTTTTT	CATSSSNTGELFF
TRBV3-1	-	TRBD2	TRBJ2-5	TGTGCCAGCAGCTCTAAAGCTCTAGCGGGAGGGTGGGGTCAAGAGACCCAGTACTTC	CASSSKALAGGWGQETQYF
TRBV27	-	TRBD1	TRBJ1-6	TGTGCCAGCAGTTTACGTGGGACAGCCAACTCCTATAATTCACCCCTCCACTTT	CASSLRGTANSYNSPLHF
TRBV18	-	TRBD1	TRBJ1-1	TGTGCCAGCTCACCAAGGACAGGGCGGACTGAAGCTTTCTTT	CASSPRTGRTEAFF
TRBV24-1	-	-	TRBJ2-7	TGTGCCACCACGACCCCCAGGGTCCGGGAGCAGTACTTC	CATTTPRVREQYF
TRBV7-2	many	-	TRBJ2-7	TGTGCCAGCAGCTTAGCGTTTGCCAGCTACGAGCAGTACTTC	CASSLAFASYEQYF
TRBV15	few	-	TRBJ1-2	TGTGCCACCAGCAGAGAAGAGGGGCTGGGAGGCTACACCTTC	CATSREEGLGGYTF
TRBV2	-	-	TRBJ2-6	TGTGCCAGCAGTTACAGGTCTACATATTCTGGGGCCAACGTCCTGACTTTC	CASSYRSTYSGANVLTF